This paragraph reports one T cell receptor (beta chain). The antigen remains unidentified. The data were obtained in a study of chemoradiotherapy in HPV16-positive cancers. For the study at large: Candidate HPV-specific clones and shared TCR motifs came from two HPV16-positive patients. Study observations and caveats: HPV-specific T cells were functionally defined from only a couple of HPV16-positive patients. In HPV16-positive patients, HPV-responsive T-cell expansion tracked better recurrence-free survival. Candidate HPV-specific clones and E7-related TCR motifs grew in tumor during treatment.

The repertoire was sequenced with immunoSEQ multiplex PCR; TCRdb's copy has only in-frame clones and lacks some. The sample has 45,000 to 60,000 clones, about 88% seen once. This CDR3 has 13 amino acids. With 6 bases clipped from V and 7 bases from J, the junction kept 4 bases outside the gene matches. In germline, CDR1 is SGHTA, CDR2 FQGTGA. The TCR comes from a human donor with HPV-associated anogenital cancer. The sample was blood, taken from a patient who underwent chemoradiotherapy. The chain joins TRBV7-3 to TRBJ2-2; the match to TRBD2 covers 8 bases. CDR3 region: CASRAGVGGELFF. The CDR3 nucleotides read TGTGCCAGCAGAGCGGGAGTAGGCGGGGAGCTGTTTTTT.